These 29 T cell receptor beta chains were all obtained from the same sample, sequenced in a study of cytomegalovirus exposure and HLA in healthy donors. This table comes from immunoSEQ multiplex PCR, and its TCRdb copy is limited to in-frame clones, with some not included. The table shows about 130,000 clones, with approximately 89% occurring only once. The sequencing input was PBMCs. Receptor source: a woman aged 18-29 years in good health and CMV-seronegative.

This clone appeared a few times. The J gene is TRBJ2-7, the V gene TRBV4-1; 9 nucleotides line up with TRBD1. The CDR3 contains 18 residues. J was trimmed by 3 bases and V by 0 bases; bases with no gene match: 12. CDR1 MGHRA and CDR2 YSYEKL come from the germline V gene. The CDR3 loop reads CASSQDLLGTGLGYEQYV. In nucleotides, the CDR3 is TGCGCCAGCAGCCAAGATCTGCTCGGGACAGGGCTCGGCTACGAGCAGTACGTC.

This clone has a handful of counts. The rearrangement links TRBV7-9 to TRBJ1-1; TRBD1 matches at 7 bases. Trimming cost V 2 bases and J 6 bases; bases outside gene matches: 6. Germline V CDR1 and CDR2: SEHNR, FQNEAQ (reference sequence). This CDR3 has 14 residues. CDR3 DNA sequence: TGTGCCAGCAGCTTATGGCAGGGGGGCGCTGAAGCTTTCTTT. It is translated as CASSLWQGGAEAFF.

V gene TRBV4-2 combines with J gene TRBJ1-1, with D perhaps matching TRBD1 (5 bases). There are 13 residues in the CDR3. Deletions cut 1 base from V and 7 bases from J, with 10 bases between. The germline V gene encodes CDR1 LGHNA and CDR2 YNFKEQ. This CDR3 reads CASSQGGEVEAFF. For the CDR3, the DNA is TGTGCCAGCAGCCAAGGGGGGGAGGTTGAAGCTTTCTTT.

The V call is TRBV4-3, the J call TRBJ1-1; the match to TRBD1 covers 7 bases. CDR1 is LGHNA, CDR2 YSLEER, per germline. This CDR3 spans 14 amino acids. J lost 6 bases, V lost 3 bases, and 7 bases had no gene match. CDR3 bases: TGCGCCAGCAGCCAGTTCACAGGGGACCCTGAAGCTTTCTTT. As protein: CASSQFTGDPEAFF.

This sequence joins TRBV5-4 and TRBJ2-7; a possible D gene is TRBD1 (6 bases). There are 13 residues in the CDR3. CDR1 is SGHNT and CDR2 is YYREEE in the germline V gene (reference sequence). Deletions cut 3 bases from V and 5 bases from J, with 12 bases between. The CDR3, as DNA: TGTGCCAGCAGCTGGGGCAGGGGCAACGAGCAGTACGTC. It specifies CASSWGRGNEQYV.

The chain recombines TRBV5-1 with TRBJ1-1, with 9 nucleotides matching TRBD1. In germline, CDR1 is SGHRS, CDR2 YFSETQ. This CDR3 contains 16 residues. V trimming: 2 bases; J trimming: 6 bases; junction bases outside the gene matches: 11. In DNA form, the CDR3 reads TGCGCCAGCAGCTTTGGGACAGGGCTGGTTGACGCTGAAGCTTTCTTT. Translated, it gives CASSFGTGLVDAEAFF.

V is TRBV1 and J is TRBJ1-2. TRBV1 is a pseudogene. The CDR3 spans 18 residues. The CDR3 sequence: CTSSLGIRIKGRSYGYTF. CDR3 nucleotide sequence: TGCACCAGCAGCCTTGGAATTAGAATCAAGGGGAGGTCCTATGGCTACACCTTC.

The V and J genes are TRBV27 and TRBJ2-7; no reliable D call. The CDR3 has 14 amino acids. Germline V gene data show CDR1 as MNHEY and CDR2 as SMNVEV (reference sequence). V was cut by 6 bases and J by 1 base, with 13 bases left in between. Written as DNA, the CDR3 is TGTGCCAGCAGGCAAAGCCAGGTTTCCTACGAGCAGTACTTC. Residues: CASRQSQVSYEQYF.

The J gene is TRBJ1-2, the V gene TRBV19; TRBD1 might be the D (5 bases). Between the trimmed V and J ends, which lost 2 bases and 2 bases, there was a span of 12 bases. Germline V gene lookup returns CDR1 LNHDA and CDR2 SQIVND (reference sequence). This CDR3 region has 15 residues. The CDR3 region has the DNA TGTGCCAGTAGTATATCTAGGGGTAGGAACTATGGCTACACCTTC. As protein: CASSISRGRNYGYTF.

The chain joins TRBV25-1 to TRBJ2-7; 8 bases are shared with TRBD2. V shed 2 bases, J shed 2 bases, and the junction held 5 bases outside the gene matches. Germline lookup yields CDR1 MGHDK and CDR2 SYGVNS. The CDR3 sequence is 15 residues long. The CDR3 nucleotides are TGTGCCAGCAGTGAAGCGGGAGGAAATACCTACGAGCAGTACTTC. Amino acid sequence: CASSEAGGNTYEQYF.

The chain has TRBV28 and TRBJ1-2, with 7 bases lining up with TRBD1. The CDR3 runs 14 residues. V lost 2 bases and J lost 4; bases outside the gene matches: 4. Germline V lookup: CDR1 MDHEN, CDR2 SYDVKM. The CDR3 region is CASSLEGGSYGYTF. The CDR3 coding sequence is TGTGCCAGCAGTTTAGAAGGGGGCTCCTATGGCTACACCTTC.

CDR3 coding DNA: TGTGCCAGTAGGGAGACAGGGGACTTCTACAATGAGCAGTTCTTC. This sequence encodes CASRETGDFYNEQFF. V is TRBV19 and J is TRBJ2-1, with 8 bases identical to TRBD1. This CDR3 has 15 amino acids. Germline V gives CDR1 LNHDA, CDR2 SQIVND (reference sequence). Losses at the gene ends were 6 bases for V and 3 bases for J; bases not matched to a gene: 7.

The rearrangement links TRBV7-9 to TRBJ2-3, with TRBD2 matching 8 bases. The CDR3 spans 17 residues. J lost 2 bases, V lost 1 base, and 8 bases had no gene match. In germline, CDR1 is SEHNR, CDR2 FQNEAQ (reference sequence). The CDR3 coding sequence is TGTGCCAGCAGCTTAGGAGGTAGCGGGGTCCTCACAGATACGCAGTATTTT. This sequence encodes CASSLGGSGVLTDTQYF.

V and J are TRBV30 and TRBJ2-1; 13 positions match TRBD2. Per germline, CDR1 GTSNPN and CDR2 SVGIG (reference sequence). V lost 2 bases, J lost 9 bases, and 4 bases stayed unmatched. This CDR3 has 14 amino acids. In DNA, the CDR3 is TGTGCCTGGAGTCTTGGACTAGCGGGAGCTGAGCAGTTCTTC. It codes for CAWSLGLAGAEQFF. Using reference TRBV30 and TRBJ2-1 for the parts outside the CDR3, the full variable domain is SQTIHQWPATLVQPVGSPLSLECTVEGTSNPNLYWYRQAAGRGLQLLFYSVGIGQISSEVPQNLSASRPQDRQFILSSKKLLLSDSGFYLCAWSLGLAGAEQFFGPGTRLTVL.

This clone turned up a few times. The chain couples TRBV11-2 to TRBJ2-7; TRBD2 aligns across 11 bases. Germline lookup yields CDR1 SGHAT and CDR2 FQNNGV. This CDR3 has 15 amino acids. V lost 10 bases to trimming and J lost 3 bases; unmatched junction nucleotides: 11. CDR3 amino acids: CATHKDLAGGYEQYF. The CDR3 DNA follows: TGTGCCACCCACAAGGACCTAGCGGGAGGCTACGAGCAGTACTTC.

This clone occurred a few times. The CDR3 is CASSPGQGPLEQYF. CDR3 DNA: TGTGCCAGCAGCCCGGGACAGGGGCCTCTCGAGCAGTACTTC. The genes are TRBV27 and TRBJ2-7, with 10 bases that match TRBD1. From germline, CDR1 is MNHEY and CDR2 SMNVEV (reference sequence). V gave up 6 bases and J gave up 6 bases; unmatched junction bases: 8. This CDR3 is 14 amino acids long.

This clone was detected once. The chain uses TRBV13 and TRBJ2-7, with D possibly being TRBD2 (6 bases). Trimming removed 5 bases from V and 2 bases from J, with 16 bases in between. The germline V gene encodes CDR1 PRHDT and CDR2 FYEKMQ (reference sequence). This CDR3 contains 15 residues. CDR3 coding DNA: TGTGCCAGCAGCGAAGTGGGGCGGGAACCCTACGAGCAGTACTTC. This gives the protein CASSEVGREPYEQYF.

V usage is TRBV6-6 and J usage is TRBJ1-1; D not certain. The CDR3 runs to 13 residues. V gave up 6 bases and J gave up 4 bases, with 12 bases separating them. Germline V gene lookup returns CDR1 MNHNY and CDR2 SVGAGI (reference sequence). This chain's CDR3 is CASSRVHGTEAFF. Here the CDR3 DNA reads TGTGCCAGCAGCCGGGTCCATGGCACTGAAGCTTTCTTT.

The chain couples TRBV2 to TRBJ2-3; TRBD1 aligns across 7 bases. Germline V gives CDR1 SNHLY, CDR2 FYNNEI. The V segment lost 8 bases and the J segment 4 bases; nucleotides outside the gene matches: 6. This CDR3 spans 13 amino acids. The CDR3 nucleotides read TGTGCCAGCCAACAGGGGAGATCAGATACGCAGTATTTT. As protein: CASQQGRSDTQYF.

The chain is built from TRBV19 and TRBJ2-1; D is ambiguous. CDR1 LNHDA and CDR2 SQIVND come from the germline V gene (reference sequence). The V gene lost 6 bases and the J gene lost 8 bases, with 17 bases spanning the gap. This CDR3 is built from 14 residues. DNA of the CDR3: TGTGCCAGTAGCAAAGATCTAGAGGCATATGAGCAGTTCTTC. It is translated as CASSKDLEAYEQFF.

The V gene is TRBV6-1, the J gene TRBJ2-3, with 8 bases aligning to TRBD2. The CDR3 runs 15 residues. CDR1 and CDR2 (germline): MNHNS, SASEGT. V shed 6 bases, J shed 4 bases, and the junction held 9 bases outside the gene matches. This CDR3 is CASRLLAEGSDTQYF. The CDR3 nucleotides are TGTGCCAGCAGGCTACTAGCGGAGGGATCAGATACGCAGTATTTT.

This chain links TRBV7-9 with TRBJ1-1, with D maybe TRBD1 (5 bases). V shed 4 bases and J shed 6 bases, with 15 bases lying between them. In germline, CDR1 is SEHNR, CDR2 FQNEAQ (reference sequence). This CDR3 spans 14 amino acids. This chain's CDR3 is CASSSDRESAEAFF. Written as DNA, the CDR3 is TGTGCCAGCAGCTCAGACAGAGAAAGCGCTGAAGCTTTCTTT.

The gene calls are TRBV10-3 and TRBJ2-3; 14 bases are a match to TRBD2. This CDR3 spans 17 amino acids. Trimming removed 6 bases from V and 2 bases from J; junction bases left unmatched: 7. Germline V gene data show CDR1 as ENHRY and CDR2 as SYGVKD. In DNA, the CDR3 is TGTGCCATCAGCTCCAGGACTAGCGGGGGGTACACAGATACGCAGTATTTT. Amino acid sequence: CAISSRTSGGYTDTQYF.

The chain employs TRBV10-3 and TRBJ1-5; TRBD1 aligns across 8 bases. Looked up from germline, CDR1 is ENHRY and CDR2 is SYGVKD. With V trimmed by 8 bases and J by 0 bases, 12 bases remained unmatched. The CDR3 is 17 residues long. In nucleotides, the CDR3 is TGTGCCATCCTTCCCGGGACAGGCCACTATAGCAATCAGCCCCAGCATTTT. Translating it yields CAILPGTGHYSNQPQHF.

The gene calls are TRBV7-2 and TRBJ1-2, with D perhaps TRBD1 (5 bases). The CDR3 is 15 amino acids. Looked up from germline, CDR1 is SGHTA and CDR2 is FQGNSA. The V gene lost 0 bases and the J gene lost 3 bases, with 11 bases spanning the gap. CDR3 loop: CASSLASWGDYGYTF. CDR3 nucleotide sequence: TGTGCCAGCAGCTTAGCGTCGTGGGGGGACTATGGCTACACCTTC. The full variable domain, completed using reference TRBV7-2 and TRBJ1-2, is GAGVSQSPSNKVTEKGKDVELRCDPISGHTALYWYRQSLGQGLEFLIYFQGNSAPDKSGLPSDRFSAERTGGSVSTLTIQRTQQEDSAVYLCASSLASWGDYGYTFGSGTRLTVV.

The CDR3 reads CAWSWAGGYEQYV. The CDR3 region has the DNA TGTGCCTGGAGTTGGGCGGGGGGTTACGAGCAGTACGTC. The chain recombines TRBV30 with TRBJ2-7; TRBD2 agrees at 8 bases. This CDR3 is built from 13 residues. CDR1 is GTSNPN, CDR2 SVGIG, per germline (reference sequence). After removal of 2 bases from V and 4 bases from J, the junction contained 4 bases not matched to a gene.

The rearrangement uses TRBV30 and TRBJ2-5, with TRBD1 as a possible D gene (7 bases). V shed 8 bases and J shed 1 base, with 8 bases lying between them. Per germline, CDR1 GTSNPN and CDR2 SVGIG (reference sequence). This CDR3 is built from 11 residues. CDR3 in DNA: TGTGCCCAGGGGGGCCAAGAGACCCAGTACTTC. Its protein product is CAQGGQETQYF.

The chain recombines TRBV6-1 with TRBJ2-3, with 10 bases aligning to TRBD2. The CDR3 covers 15 residues. CDR1 and CDR2 (germline): MNHNS, SASEGT. The J segment lost 4 bases and the V segment lost 4 bases, leaving 5 bases of the junction unmatched. CDR3 protein: CASSVQRGGSDTQYF. In nucleotides, the CDR3 is TGTGCCAGCAGTGTTCAGCGGGGGGGATCAGATACGCAGTATTTT.

This clone was counted a single time. The J gene is TRBJ1-5, the V gene TRBV2, with 12 bases identical to TRBD1. Germline V CDR1 and CDR2: SNHLY, FYNNEI. J was trimmed by 0 bases and V by 1 base; bases with no gene match: 7. The CDR3 has 19 amino acids. CDR3 DNA: TGTGCCAGCAGTGAAGAAGGGACAGGGGGCAAGTATAGCAATCAGCCCCAGCATTTT. This encodes CASSEEGTGGKYSNQPQHF.